This entry lists 26 T cell receptor beta chains sequenced from one sample in a study of CD4 and CD8 cells across lung adenocarcinoma regions. TCRdb recomputed calls from the PCR reads with MiXCR, one row per CDR3 protein. This sample has about 19,000 distinct CDR3 sequences; around 50% occur once, and the top ten carry approximately 24%. Sequenced input: CD8+ T cells from the center of a lung tumor. Receptors were obtained from a female donor with lung adenocarcinoma. The CD4 and CD8 labels of this study may be unreliable.

Concerning this clonotype: A read error is possible here, since a much larger clone lies one base away. The chain couples TRBV6-1 to TRBJ1-2, with 10 bases identical to TRBD1. Germline assignment: CDR1 MNHNS and CDR2 SASEGT. The CDR3 loop spans 15 amino acids. V was pared by 7 bases and J by 7 bases, with 12 bases of the junction left unmatched. Here the CDR3 reads CASTPRTGGTGGYTF. DNA of the CDR3: TGTGCCAGCACCCCAAGGACAGGGGGAACAGGTGGCTACACCTTC.

A remark on this clonotype: At one boundary the junction diverges from the germline segment, which might be a read error. V and J are TRBV10-3 and TRBJ2-3; no reliable D call. Per germline, CDR1 ENHRY and CDR2 SYGVKD. The CDR3 covers 14 residues. CDR3: CAVLGFSGADMQYF. The CDR3 coding sequence is TGTGCCGTCTTAGGGTTTTCAGGCGCAGATATGCAGTATTTT.

In this sample, this clonotype turned up once. This may be a read error: a much more frequent sequence differs by one nucleotide. The J gene is TRBJ1-2, the V gene TRBV11-2; 11 nucleotides align to TRBD1. Germline V gene lookup returns CDR1 SGHAT and CDR2 FQNNGV. The length of the CDR3 is 19 residues. Unmatched junction bases numbered 17, after V lost 0 bases and J lost 8 bases. CDR3 coding DNA: TGTGCCAGCAGCTTAGATCTTTTGGGTCTTGGACAGGGGGCAGCGGGCTACACCTTC. Translated: CASSLDLLGLGQGAAGYTF.

Turning to this clonotype: Compared with germline, one end of the junction differs, possibly owing to a read error. The chain employs TRBV6-1 and TRBJ2-3; D not certain. The CDR3 contains 12 residues. CDR1 and CDR2 from the germline V gene are MNHNS and SASEGT. The CDR3 spells CASSSTGETQYF. DNA for the CDR3: TGTGCCAGCAGCAGTACCGGTGAGACCCAGTACTTT.

This clonotype appeared many times. The J gene is TRBJ2-2, the V gene TRBV28; D is unclear. The germline V gene encodes CDR1 MDHEN and CDR2 SYDVKM. The length of the CDR3 is 16 residues. V was trimmed by 4 bases and J by 5 bases, leaving 17 bases between them. CDR3 loop: CASSYPAMQRTGELFF. The CDR3 region has the DNA TGTGCCAGCAGTTACCCGGCGATGCAGAGGACCGGGGAGCTGTTTTTT.

This clonotype is deemed medium-sized (0.01 to 0.1%). The V gene is TRBV27, the J gene TRBJ2-1; 13 bases fit TRBD2. V gave up 5 bases and J gave up 5 bases; unmatched junction bases: 6. Germline V gene lookup returns CDR1 MNHEY and CDR2 SMNVEV (reference sequence). The CDR3 runs 16 residues. CDR3 protein: CASSPPGLAGNNEQFF. DNA for the CDR3: TGTGCCAGCAGTCCACCGGGACTAGCGGGGAACAATGAGCAGTTCTTC.

The table lists this clonotype with many counts. This chain connects TRBV9 to TRBJ2-5; 7 bases map to TRBD1. The J call may be incorrect, as the DNA end agrees better with TRBJ2-7. The CDR3 length is 13 residues. Germline loops: CDR1 SGDLS, CDR2 YYNGEE. This CDR3 is CASSGQGAYEQYF. DNA of the CDR3: TGTGCCAGCAGCGGCCAGGGGGCCTACGAGCAGTACTTC.

The rearrangement uses TRBV7-2 and TRBJ2-1; D is unclear. V was shortened by 4 bases and J by 9 bases, with 7 bases between the two germline ends. The CDR3 is made up of 11 amino acids. The V gene's germline CDR1 is SGHTA and CDR2 FQGNSA. CDR3 sequence reads: CASSSLGEQFF. Written as DNA, the CDR3 is TGTGCCAGCAGCTCTCTTGGTGAGCAGTTCTTC.

This rearrangement joins TRBV7-6 to TRBJ2-2; TRBD2 is a possible D gene (6 bases). Per germline, CDR1 SGHVS and CDR2 FNYEAQ. The CDR3 has 17 residues. The germline V and J ends were trimmed by 1 base and 0 bases, with 12 bases remaining between them. The CDR3 bases are TGTGCCAGCAGCTTAGGGGCCCGCGGGACGAACACCGGGGAGCTGTTTTTT. Amino acid sequence: CASSLGARGTNTGELFF.

At least ten counts were recorded for this clonotype. Because the CDR3 is missing its conserved closing phenylalanine or tryptophan, this is likely a read error. The limits of the CDR3 on the DNA are not certain, so only TCRdb's listed CDR3 is given. The chain uses TRBV22-1 and TRBJ2-1. TRBV22-1 is described as a pseudogene. Counting both end residues, the CDR3 totals 11 amino acids. The CDR3 protein is CPASALPSPAA.

This clonotype showed up many times. This sequence joins TRBV6-1 and TRBJ1-6, with TRBD1 as a possible D gene (5 bases). The CDR3 sequence is 16 residues long. V was pared by 2 bases and J by 4 bases, with 12 bases between. The germline V gene encodes CDR1 MNHNS and CDR2 SASEGT. CDR3 loop: CASSESQGTYNSPLHF. The CDR3, as DNA: TGTGCCAGCAGTGAATCCCAGGGCACATATAATTCACCCCTCCACTTT.

This clonotype is medium-sized by share. J is TRBJ2-5 and V is TRBV27; 9 positions match TRBD1. The J call may be in error: the DNA end matches TRBJ2-7 better. The germline gives CDR1 MNHEY, CDR2 SMNVEV (reference sequence). The CDR3 consists of 15 residues. The DNA for the CDR3 is TGTGCCAGCAGTGAACCCGGGACAGGGCGATACGAGCAGTACTTC. Its translation: CASSEPGTGRYEQYF.

V gene TRBV7-2 combines with J gene TRBJ2-3; 15 bases are shared with TRBD2. CDR3 size: 17 residues. Germline values: CDR1 SGHTA, CDR2 FQGNSA. V shed 1 base, J shed 6 bases, and the junction held 5 bases outside the gene matches. CDR3: CASSLVSGLAGGDTQYF. DNA for the CDR3: TGTGCCAGCAGCTTAGTATCCGGACTAGCGGGAGGGGATACGCAGTATTTT.

The chain uses TRBV10-3 and TRBJ1-2; D uncertain. CDR1 and CDR2 (germline): ENHRY, SYGVKD. Between the trimmed V and J ends, which lost 4 bases and 7 bases, there was a span of 10 bases. This CDR3 has 12 amino acids. CDR3 loop: CAISVPDSGYTF. The CDR3 nucleotides read TGTGCCATCAGTGTCCCAGATTCTGGCTACACCTTC.

V gene TRBV5-1 combines with J gene TRBJ2-6; no definite D call. V was cut by 5 bases and J by 0 bases, with 6 bases left in between. The germline gives CDR1 SGHRS, CDR2 YFSETQ. This CDR3 is built from 14 residues. The CDR3 DNA reads TGCGCCAGCAGTGCCGGCTCTGGGGCCAACGTCCTGACTTTC. Amino acids: CASSAGSGANVLTF.

V and J are TRBV27 and TRBJ2-1; tentatively, D is TRBD1 (5 bases). Germline assignment: CDR1 MNHEY and CDR2 SMNVEV (reference sequence). Trimming removed 5 bases from V and 3 bases from J, with 11 bases in between. The CDR3 extends over 14 amino acids. CDR3 DNA sequence: TGTGCCAGCAGTCCCCAGGGCGACTACAATGAGCAGTTCTTC. Protein: CASSPQGDYNEQFF.

To note about this clonotype: The junction departs from germline at one end; a sequencing error may be responsible. This chain uses TRBV12-3 or TRBV12-4 with TRBJ2-3; TRBD2 matches 7 bases. The length of the CDR3 is 15 residues. CDR3 protein: CASLNREDSTDMQYF. The CDR3 DNA sequence: TGTGCCAGCCTAAACCGGGAGGATAGCACAGATATGCAGTATTTC.

As for this clonotype: One end of the junction does not line up with germline, which may come from a read error. This chain uses TRBV27 with TRBJ2-3, with a weak D call TRBD2 (7 bases). This CDR3 spans 14 amino acids. Per the germline V gene, CDR1 is MNHEY and CDR2 is SMNVEV (reference sequence). The CDR3 coding sequence is TGTGCGAGCGGCGGGGGCCAGGGCCAAGATACCCAGTATTTC. Its translation is CASGGGQGQDTQYF.

The rearrangement uses TRBV6-1 and TRBJ2-3; 8 bases are a match to TRBD2. Trimming cost V 11 bases and J 11 bases; bases outside gene matches: 15. This CDR3 contains 13 residues. The V gene's germline CDR1 is MNHNS and CDR2 SASEGT. The CDR3 here is CASWRGAKDMQYF. The CDR3 region has the DNA TGTGCCTCGTGGCGGGGGGCCAAAGACATGCAGTATTTT.

This clonotype has just a few counts. This CDR3 reads CASQGSNTEAFF. Here the CDR3 DNA reads TGTGCCAGCCAGGGATCGAACACTGAAGCTTTCTTT. The gene calls are TRBV9 and TRBJ1-1; tentatively, D is TRBD1 (5 bases). V lost 7 bases, J lost 1 base, and 8 bases lay in between. The CDR3 is made up of 12 amino acids. Germline V gene lookup returns CDR1 SGDLS and CDR2 YYNGEE.

This clonotype was seen only a few times. The J gene is TRBJ1-2, the V gene TRBV6-1, with no clear D. Trimming left V 2 bases short and J 3 bases short, with 7 bases between. The CDR3 contains 13 residues. Germline CDR1 reads MNHNS; CDR2 reads SASEGT. CDR3 nucleotides: TGTGCCAGCAGTGAAAGGCAGTACTATGGCTACACCTTC. This gives the protein CASSERQYYGYTF.

The chain uses TRBV20-1 and TRBJ2-1; 16 nucleotides align to TRBD2. V lost 1 base to trimming and J lost 2 bases; unmatched junction nucleotides: 8. Germline CDR1 DFQATT, CDR2 SNEGSKA (reference sequence). The CDR3 length is 19 residues. As DNA, the CDR3 is TGCAGTGCTAGAGTGGGACTAGCGGGAGGGCCAGGGACCTACAATGAGCAGTTCTTC. Amino acid sequence: CSARVGLAGGPGTYNEQFF.

The genes are TRBV27 and TRBJ2-4, with TRBD1 matching over 7 bases. The CDR3 sequence is 13 residues long. The V gene's germline CDR1 is MNHEY and CDR2 SMNVEV (reference sequence). The CDR3 loop reads CGSRGCEENIQYF. In DNA form, the CDR3 reads TGTGGGAGCAGGGGGTGTGAAGAAAACATTCAGTACTTC.

The chain couples TRBV7-2 to TRBJ1-2; D is undetermined. CDR1 is SGHTA and CDR2 is FQGNSA in the germline V gene. The CDR3 consists of 15 residues. Trimming shortened V by 7 bases and J by 3 bases, and 18 bases separated the two germline ends. CDR3 DNA sequence: TGTGCCAGCACTGGGTTAGAGGGAACGGACTATGGCTACACCTTC. Translated, it gives CASTGLEGTDYGYTF.

By share, this clonotype ranks as medium-sized. V gene TRBV10-1 combines with J gene TRBJ2-1, with 9 bases identical to TRBD2. Matching the DNA end better, TRBJ2-5 makes the J call doubtful. The germline gives CDR1 WNHNN, CDR2 SYGVQD (reference sequence). The CDR3 sequence is 16 residues long. The DNA for the CDR3 is TGCGCCAGCAGTGATTTGACTAGCGGAACCCAAGAGACCCAGTACTTC. Protein: CASSDLTSGTQETQYF.

The chain carries TRBV10-2 and TRBJ1-1; D is ambiguous. The V and J ends lost 4 bases and 4 bases respectively, with 7 bases between them. The CDR3 totals 12 residues. Germline V gene data show CDR1 as WSHSY and CDR2 as SAAADI. In DNA form, the CDR3 reads TGCGCCAGCAGTGGGGCGGTCACTGAAGCTTTCTTT. Translation gives CASSGAVTEAFF.